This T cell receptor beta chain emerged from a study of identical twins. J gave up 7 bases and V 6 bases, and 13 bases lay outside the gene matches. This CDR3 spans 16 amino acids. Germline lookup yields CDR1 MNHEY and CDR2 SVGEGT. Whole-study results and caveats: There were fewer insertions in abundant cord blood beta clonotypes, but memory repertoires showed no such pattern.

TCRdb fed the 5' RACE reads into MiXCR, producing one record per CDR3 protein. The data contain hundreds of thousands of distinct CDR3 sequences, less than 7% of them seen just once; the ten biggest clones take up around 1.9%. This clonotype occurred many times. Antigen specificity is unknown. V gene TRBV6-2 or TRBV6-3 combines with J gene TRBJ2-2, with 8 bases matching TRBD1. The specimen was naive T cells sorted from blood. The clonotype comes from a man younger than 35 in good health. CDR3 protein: CASSQTRTGMGGELFF. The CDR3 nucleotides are TGTGCCAGCAGCCAGACTCGGACAGGGATGGGCGGGGAGCTGTTTTTT.